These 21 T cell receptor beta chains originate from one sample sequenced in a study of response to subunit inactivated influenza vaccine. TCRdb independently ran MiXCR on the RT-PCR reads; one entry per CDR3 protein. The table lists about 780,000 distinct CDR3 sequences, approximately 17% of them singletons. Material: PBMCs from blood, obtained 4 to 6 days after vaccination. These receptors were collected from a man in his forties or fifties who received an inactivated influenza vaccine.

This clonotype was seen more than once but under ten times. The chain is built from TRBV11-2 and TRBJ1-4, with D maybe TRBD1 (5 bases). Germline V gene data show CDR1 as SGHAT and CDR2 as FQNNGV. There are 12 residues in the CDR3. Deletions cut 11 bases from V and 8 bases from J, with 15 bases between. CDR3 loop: CAQEAGREKLFF. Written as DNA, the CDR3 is TGTGCCCAGGAGGCGGGGCGGGAAAAACTGTTTTTT.

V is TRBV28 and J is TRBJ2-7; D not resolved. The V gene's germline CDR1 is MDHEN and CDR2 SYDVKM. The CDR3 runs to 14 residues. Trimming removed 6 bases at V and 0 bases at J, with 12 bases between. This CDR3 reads CASRSSTHSYEQYF. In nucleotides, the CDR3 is TGTGCCAGCAGGTCTTCGACACACTCCTACGAGCAGTACTTC.

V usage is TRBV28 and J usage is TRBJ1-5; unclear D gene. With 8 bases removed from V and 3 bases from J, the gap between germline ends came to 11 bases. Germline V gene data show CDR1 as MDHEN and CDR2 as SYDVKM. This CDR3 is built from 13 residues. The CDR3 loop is CASLSNYNQPQHF. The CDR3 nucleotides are TGTGCCAGCCTATCCAATTACAATCAGCCCCAGCATTTT.

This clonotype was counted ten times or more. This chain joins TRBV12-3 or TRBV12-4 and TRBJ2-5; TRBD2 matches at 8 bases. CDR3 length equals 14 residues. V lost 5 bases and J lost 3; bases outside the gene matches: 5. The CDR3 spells CASSGREGEETQYF. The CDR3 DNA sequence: TGTGCCAGCAGTGGCCGGGAGGGGGAAGAGACCCAGTACTTC.

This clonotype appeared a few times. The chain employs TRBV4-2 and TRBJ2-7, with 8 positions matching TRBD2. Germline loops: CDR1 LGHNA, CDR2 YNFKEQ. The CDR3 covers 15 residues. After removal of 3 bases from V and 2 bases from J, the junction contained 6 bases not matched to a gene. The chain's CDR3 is CASSQRREATYEQYF. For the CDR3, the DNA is TGTGCCAGCAGCCAGAGGCGGGAGGCGACCTACGAGCAGTACTTC.

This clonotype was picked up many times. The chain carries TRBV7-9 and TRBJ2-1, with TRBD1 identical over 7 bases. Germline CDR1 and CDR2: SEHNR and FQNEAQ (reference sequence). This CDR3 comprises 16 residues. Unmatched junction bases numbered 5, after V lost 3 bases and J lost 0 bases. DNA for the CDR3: TGTGCCAGCAGCTTCCCTCCAGGGGGCTCCTACAATGAGCAGTTCTTC. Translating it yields CASSFPPGGSYNEQFF.

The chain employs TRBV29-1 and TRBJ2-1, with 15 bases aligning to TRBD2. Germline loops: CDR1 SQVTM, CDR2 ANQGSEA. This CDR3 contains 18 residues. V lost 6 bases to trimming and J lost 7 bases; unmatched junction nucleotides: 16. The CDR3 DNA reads TGCAGCGTCGTTCCCCTCCTGGGACTAGCGGGAGGTTGGAATGAGCAGTTCTTC. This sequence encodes CSVVPLLGLAGGWNEQFF.

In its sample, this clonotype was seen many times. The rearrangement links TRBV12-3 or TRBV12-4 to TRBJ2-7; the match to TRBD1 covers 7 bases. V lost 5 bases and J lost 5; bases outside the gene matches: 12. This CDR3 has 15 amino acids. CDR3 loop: CASSPPATGMHEQYF. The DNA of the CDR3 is TGTGCCAGCAGTCCACCCGCGACAGGGATGCACGAGCAGTACTTC.

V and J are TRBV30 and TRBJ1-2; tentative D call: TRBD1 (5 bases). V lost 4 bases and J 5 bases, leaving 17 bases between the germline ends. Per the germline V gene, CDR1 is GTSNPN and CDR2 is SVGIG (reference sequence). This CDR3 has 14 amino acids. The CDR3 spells CAWTPGGTGYGYTF. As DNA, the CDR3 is TGTGCCTGGACCCCGGGGGGGACGGGTTATGGCTACACCTTC.

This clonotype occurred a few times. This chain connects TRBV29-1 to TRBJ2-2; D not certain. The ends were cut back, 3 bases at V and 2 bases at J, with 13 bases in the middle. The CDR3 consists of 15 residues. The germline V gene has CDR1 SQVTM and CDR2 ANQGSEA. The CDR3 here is CSVEGHHTNTGELFF. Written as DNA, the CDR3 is TGCAGCGTTGAGGGCCACCATACTAACACCGGGGAGCTGTTTTTT.

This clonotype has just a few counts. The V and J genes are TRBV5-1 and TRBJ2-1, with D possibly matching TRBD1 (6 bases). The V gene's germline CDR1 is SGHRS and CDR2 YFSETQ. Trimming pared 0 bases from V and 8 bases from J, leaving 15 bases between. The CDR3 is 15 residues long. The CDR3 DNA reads TGCGCCAGCAGCTTGGCCGAGGGACAATGGGATGAGCAGTTCTTC. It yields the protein CASSLAEGQWDEQFF.

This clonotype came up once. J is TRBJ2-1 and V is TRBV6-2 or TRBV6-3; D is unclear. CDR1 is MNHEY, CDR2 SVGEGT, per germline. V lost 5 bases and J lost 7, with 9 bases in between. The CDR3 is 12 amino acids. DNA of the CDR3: TGTGCCAGCAGTACCCCGACGAATGAGCAGTTCTTC. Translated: CASSTPTNEQFF.

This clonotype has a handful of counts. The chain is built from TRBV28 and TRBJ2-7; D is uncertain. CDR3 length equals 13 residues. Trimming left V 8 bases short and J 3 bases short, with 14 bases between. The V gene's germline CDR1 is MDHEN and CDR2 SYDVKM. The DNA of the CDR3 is TGTGCCAGCGGCCTCAGCGTTTTCTACGAGCAGTACTTC. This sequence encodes CASGLSVFYEQYF. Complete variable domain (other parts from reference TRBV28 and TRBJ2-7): DVKVTQSSRYLVKRTGEKVFLECVQDMDHENMFWYRQDPGLGLRLIYFSYDVKMKEKGDIPEGYSVSREKKERFSLILESASTNQTSMYLCASGLSVFYEQYFGPGTRLTVT.

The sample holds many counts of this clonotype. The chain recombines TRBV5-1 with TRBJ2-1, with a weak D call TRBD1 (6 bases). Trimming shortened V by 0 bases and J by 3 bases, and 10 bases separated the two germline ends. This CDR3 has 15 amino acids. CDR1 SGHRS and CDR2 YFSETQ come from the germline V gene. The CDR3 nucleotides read TGCGCCAGCAGCTTGGCAGGGGCGGTCTACAATGAGCAGTTCTTC. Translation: CASSLAGAVYNEQFF.

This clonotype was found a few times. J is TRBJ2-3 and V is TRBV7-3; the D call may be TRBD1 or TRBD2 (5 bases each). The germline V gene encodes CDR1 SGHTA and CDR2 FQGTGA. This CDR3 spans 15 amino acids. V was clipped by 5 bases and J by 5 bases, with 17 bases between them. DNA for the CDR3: TGTGCCAGCAGCCGCAGCGGCCCCCAGGGAGATACGCAGTATTTT. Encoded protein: CASSRSGPQGDTQYF.

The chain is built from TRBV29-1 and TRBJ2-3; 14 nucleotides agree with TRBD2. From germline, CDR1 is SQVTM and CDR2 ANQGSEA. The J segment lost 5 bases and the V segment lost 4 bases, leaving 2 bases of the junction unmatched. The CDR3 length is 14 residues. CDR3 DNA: TGCAGCGTTGGGACTAGCGGGAGGATAGATACGCAGTATTTT. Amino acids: CSVGTSGRIDTQYF.

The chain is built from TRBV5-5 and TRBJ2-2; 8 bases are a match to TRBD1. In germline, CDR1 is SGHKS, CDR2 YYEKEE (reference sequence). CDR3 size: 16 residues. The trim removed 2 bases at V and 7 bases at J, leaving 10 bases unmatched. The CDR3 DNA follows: TGTGCCAGCAGCTTTAGACAGGGGATTTTATACGGGGAGCTGTTTTTT. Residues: CASSFRQGILYGELFF.

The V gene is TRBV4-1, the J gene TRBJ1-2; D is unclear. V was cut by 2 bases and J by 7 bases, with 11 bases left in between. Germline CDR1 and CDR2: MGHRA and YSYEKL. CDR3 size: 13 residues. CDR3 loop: CASSQSGVGGYTF. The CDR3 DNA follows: TGCGCCAGCAGCCAATCTGGGGTTGGTGGCTACACCTTC.

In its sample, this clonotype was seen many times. CDR3 DNA: TGCGCCAGCGCAGGGTCCTACGAGCAGTACTTC. Protein product: CASAGSYEQYF. The rearrangement links TRBV5-1 to TRBJ2-7, with D perhaps TRBD1 (5 bases). The CDR3 is made up of 11 amino acids. Germline lookup yields CDR1 SGHRS and CDR2 YFSETQ. V was shortened by 7 bases and J by 1 base, with 6 bases between the two germline ends.

In nucleotides, the CDR3 is TGCAGCGTTGAAGCAACAGAAAATGCTATGGGCTACACCTTC. Translated, it gives CSVEATENAMGYTF. The rearrangement uses TRBV29-1 and TRBJ1-2, with D uncertain. Germline V lookup: CDR1 SQVTM, CDR2 ANQGSEA. V lost 1 base to trimming and J lost 8 bases, with 17 bases between them. CDR3 size: 14 residues.

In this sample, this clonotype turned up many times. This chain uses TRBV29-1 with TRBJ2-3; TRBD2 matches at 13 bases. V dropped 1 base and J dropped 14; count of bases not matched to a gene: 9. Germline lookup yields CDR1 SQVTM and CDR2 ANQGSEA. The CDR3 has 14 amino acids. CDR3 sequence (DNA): TGCAGCGTTGAAGTTACTAGCGGGGGGGCGTACCGGTATTTT. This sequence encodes CSVEVTSGGAYRYF.